A selection of T cell receptor beta chains follows, all from one sample in a study of blood T cell repertoires in COVID-19. Repertoires were generated with immunoSEQ multiplex PCR, while TCRdb's copy carries only in-frame clones and drops some. This sample yields roughly 230,000 clones, of which approximately 91% are seen a single time; about 0.8% belongs to the top ten. Sequencing was performed on peripheral blood. These receptors all come from a man aged 25-45 years with COVID-19, enrolled during active disease. The CDR3 runs from the conserved cysteine through the conserved F or W. A D gene is named only where the DNA matches it firmly. Size values are once, few and many counts, or a class for expanded clones, and some rows have none.

d_call j_call clone_size v_call cdr3_nt cdr3_aa
TRBD1 TRBJ1-6 - TRBV3-1/TRBV3-2 TGTGCCAGCAGCCAAGGGTTTCTTATTGGGTTCGGGACAGGGCATTCACCCCTCCACTTT CASSQGFLIGFGTGHSPLHF
TRBD1 TRBJ1-1 - TRBV11-2 TGTGCCAGCGGGCCACAGGGGCGGACTGAAGCTTTCTTT CASGPQGRTEAFF
TRBD1 TRBJ2-1 - TRBV19 TGTGCCAGTAGCCGGGACAGCTCCTACAATGAGCAGTTCTTC CASSRDSSYNEQFF
- TRBJ1-5 - TRBV6-6 TGTGCCAGCAGTAAATACACAGATCAGCCCCAGCATTTT CASSKYTDQPQHF
TRBD2 TRBJ2-3 - TRBV3-1/TRBV3-2 TGTGCCAGCAGCCAATTTGGCCCTCTAGCGGGGGGGAACACAGATACGCAGTATTTT CASSQFGPLAGGNTDTQYF
- TRBJ1-1 - TRBV7-2 TGTGCCAGCAGGCGGATTTACACTGAAGCTTTCTTT CASRRIYTEAFF
- TRBJ1-1 - TRBV10-3 TGTGCCATCAGTCCGGGCCTAACGGGGGAAACTGAAGCTTTCTTT CAISPGLTGETEAFF
TRBD1 TRBJ2-1 - TRBV7-6 TGTGCCAGCAGCCATAACCGGGACAGGGGTTTGAATGAGCAGTTCTTC CASSHNRDRGLNEQFF
- TRBJ1-2 - TRBV19 TGTGCCAGTATAAGAGGCAGGGCCAACTATGGCTACACCTTC CASIRGRANYGYTF
- TRBJ1-6 once TRBV19 TGTGCCAGTAGGCGTTATAATTCACCCCTCCACTTT CASRRYNSPLHF
TRBD1 TRBJ1-1 - TRBV5-1 TGCGCCAGCAAGCGGACAGGGGGCATTGTAGGGGAAGCTTTCTTT CASKRTGGIVGEAFF
- TRBJ1-6 - TRBV11-3 TGTGCCAGCAGCATGGGAGGTTATAATTCACCCCTCCACTTT CASSMGGYNSPLHF
- TRBJ2-5 - TRBV7-2 TGTGCCAGCAGCTTTGGCGGGGAGACCCAGTACTTC CASSFGGETQYF
- TRBJ1-2 - TRBV2 TGTGCCAGCAGGATAGACAGGTCTCAGGGCTACACCTTC CASRIDRSQGYTF
- TRBJ1-6 - TRBV12-3/TRBV12-4 TGTGCCAGCAGGAAGACAGAATCACCCCTCCACTTT CASRKTESPLHF
TRBD1 TRBJ1-1 - TRBV5-5 TGTGCCAGCAGCTTAGGACAGGGGACGCTTGGAGCTTTCTTT CASSLGQGTLGAFF
TRBD1 TRBJ1-6 - TRBV19 TGTGCCAGTAGGCCAGGGGGCCCGTGGAATTCACCCCTCCACTTT CASRPGGPWNSPLHF
TRBD2 TRBJ2-7 - TRBV10-2 TGCGCCAGCAGTGATACAAGCGGGGGTCACGAGCAGTACTTC CASSDTSGGHEQYF
TRBD1 TRBJ1-1 - TRBV24-1 TGTGCCACCAGGTACCCACAGGGGGCCTGTTTAATGAACACTGAAGCTTTCTTT CATRYPQGACLMNTEAFF
- TRBJ2-6 - TRBV6-1 TGTGCCAGCAGTGAATACGGCTCTGGGGCCAACGTCCTGACTTTC CASSEYGSGANVLTF
- TRBJ2-1 - TRBV7-3 TGTGCCAGCAGCCCGGGACATAAGATCTACAATGAGCAGTTCTTC CASSPGHKIYNEQFF
- TRBJ1-5 - TRBV11-2 TGTGCCAGCAGTTCGAGTATGGACAGAGGCAATCAGCCCCAGCATTTT CASSSSMDRGNQPQHF
TRBD1 TRBJ1-5 - TRBV10-3 TGTGCCATCAGTGACCGGACAGGGGTCGGCAATCAGCCCCAGCATTTT CAISDRTGVGNQPQHF
- TRBJ1-2 - TRBV19 TGTGCCAGTAGACCGGGACAACGCTATGGCTACACCTTC CASRPGQRYGYTF
TRBD1 TRBJ2-3 - TRBV9 TGTGCCAGCAGCGTAGTGGGACAGTCCACAGATACGCAGTATTTT CASSVVGQSTDTQYF
TRBD2 TRBJ2-3 - TRBV5-5 TGTGCCAGCAGCTTGGGCAGCGGGGGGGGCACAGATACGCAGTATTTT CASSLGSGGGTDTQYF
- TRBJ1-2 - TRBV5-4 TGTGCCAGCAGCTTGCCCGTTAACTATGGCTACACCTTC CASSLPVNYGYTF
TRBD2 TRBJ2-3 - TRBV9 TGTGCCAGCAGCCCAGCGGGGGGGCAAGGCACAGATACGCAGTATTTT CASSPAGGQGTDTQYF
- TRBJ1-3 - TRBV4-1 TGCGCCAGCAGCCAATCCCGGCAGGGCTTCTCTGGAAACACCATATATTTT CASSQSRQGFSGNTIYF
TRBD1 TRBJ1-2 - TRBV7-9 TGTGCCAGCAGCTTCCGACAGGGGGCGCATGGCTACACCTTC CASSFRQGAHGYTF
TRBD1 TRBJ1-6 - TRBV19 TGTGCCAGTAGTCCGGGACAGGGGCGATCTGATAGCTCACCCCTCCACTTT CASSPGQGRSDSSPLHF
- TRBJ2-7 - TRBV3-1/TRBV3-2 TGTGCCAGCAGCCAAGGAGGTGTACTCTCTGCCCTCGAGCAGTACTTC CASSQGGVLSALEQYF
- TRBJ2-1 - TRBV6-1 TGTGCCAGCAGTGAGCTTTCCGGAAAAACAGGGTGGGCCTACAATGAGCAGTTCTTC CASSELSGKTGWAYNEQFF
TRBD1 TRBJ1-2 - TRBV2 TGTGCCAGCAGTGAGAGGACAGGGTATGGCTACACCTTC CASSERTGYGYTF
- TRBJ1-2 - TRBV7-9 TGTGCCAGCAGTCCCCCGGTCGGAGGGGATTTGGGCTATGGCTACACCTTC CASSPPVGGDLGYGYTF
- TRBJ1-4 - TRBV7-9 TGTGCCAGCAGCCCGGACAGCCTTAATGAAAAACTGTTTTTT CASSPDSLNEKLFF
- TRBJ2-5 - TRBV7-7 TGTGCCAGCAGCGCGTCGGTTACGGGGGACGAGACCCAGTACTTC CASSASVTGDETQYF
TRBD1 TRBJ2-3 - TRBV5-6 TGTGCCAGCAGCCGACAGGGTTCAGATACGCAGTATTTT CASSRQGSDTQYF
TRBD1 TRBJ1-2 - TRBV27 TGTGCCAGCAGTTTTAGATCGCCGGGACAGGGCATCTATGGCTACACCTTC CASSFRSPGQGIYGYTF
- TRBJ2-1 few TRBV28 TGTGCCAGCAAGTCCGGGGGGCTGGATGAGCAGTTCTTC CASKSGGLDEQFF
- TRBJ1-6 - TRBV12-5 TGTGCTAGTGGTTTACAGGGAGCTGACAATTCACCCCTCCACTTT CASGLQGADNSPLHF
TRBD1 TRBJ2-3 once TRBV5-1 TGCGCCAGCAGCCAACAGGGGTCTAGCACAGATACGCAGTATTTT CASSQQGSSTDTQYF
- TRBJ2-5 - TRBV7-9 TGTGCCAGCAGTTCCCCTCAGGGACAAGAGACCCAGTACTTC CASSSPQGQETQYF
TRBD2 TRBJ2-1 - TRBV5-1 TGCGCCAGCAGCTCCCCCGGACTAGCGGAAGTCAATGAGCAGTTCTTC CASSSPGLAEVNEQFF
- TRBJ2-7 - TRBV6-1 TGTGCCAGCAGTGAACTAGACAGTATCGACGAGCAGTACTTC CASSELDSIDEQYF
- TRBJ1-2 once TRBV9 TGTGCCAGCAGCGTAGCTCCGGGGGACTATGGCTACACCTTC CASSVAPGDYGYTF
- TRBJ1-3 once TRBV5-1 TGCGCCAGCGGACCGGGAGTAGGCGGAAACACCATATATTTT CASGPGVGGNTIYF
TRBD1 TRBJ1-4 - TRBV6-5 TGTGCCAGCAACGCGGGACAGGCCAGAGGTGAAAAACTGTTTTTT CASNAGQARGEKLFF
- TRBJ2-1 - TRBV3-1/TRBV3-2 TGTGCCAGCAGCCAAGCTTTTGCGGGGGCTTCCAATGAGCAGTTCTTC CASSQAFAGASNEQFF
TRBD1 TRBJ1-2 - TRBV5-1 TGCGCCAGCAGCCCAGGACAGGGGGAAACAGAAAACTATGGCTACACCTTC CASSPGQGETENYGYTF
- TRBJ1-2 - TRBV6-5 TGTGCCAGCAGTTACCCGGGCGGGGGCCGCTATGGCTACACCTTC CASSYPGGGRYGYTF
- TRBJ1-6 - TRBV9 TGTGCCAGCAGCGTAGAGGGGCCAGATAATTCACCCCTCCACTTT CASSVEGPDNSPLHF
- TRBJ1-4 - TRBV3-1/TRBV3-2 TGTGCCAGCAGCCAAGTGCAGAACGAAAAACTGTTTTTT CASSQVQNEKLFF
TRBD1 TRBJ2-1 - TRBV24-1 TGTGCCACCAGTGTCGACAGGGGGTCCGCGGGGGATGAGCAGTTCTTC CATSVDRGSAGDEQFF